This T cell receptor beta chain was recovered during a study of neoadjuvant anti-PD-1 for oral cavity cancer. The study, taken as a whole, reports: Non-responders to neoadjuvant nivolumab had significantly more clonal PBMC T cells than responders.

The CDR3 is 14 amino acids. Germline CDR1 is SNHLY and CDR2 is FYNNEI. V lost 7 bases and J 2 bases, leaving 15 bases between the germline ends. The time point was: after neoadjuvant nivolumab, at surgical resection. Comments on this clone: Its target is not known.

Here immunoSEQ multiplex PCR was the method, and the copy in TCRdb shows in-frame clones only, minus some. The data hold about 12,000 clones, with around 70% observed a single time. The sample was PBMCs, taken after nivolumab (anti-PD-1) treatment. The chain employs TRBV2 and TRBJ2-7; D uncertain. The source is a person aged 40-85 years with oral cavity squamous cell carcinoma. The CDR3 region has the DNA TGTGCCAGCACCCCGCCTGGGGTCACCTACGAGCAGTACTTC. It yields the protein CASTPPGVTYEQYF.